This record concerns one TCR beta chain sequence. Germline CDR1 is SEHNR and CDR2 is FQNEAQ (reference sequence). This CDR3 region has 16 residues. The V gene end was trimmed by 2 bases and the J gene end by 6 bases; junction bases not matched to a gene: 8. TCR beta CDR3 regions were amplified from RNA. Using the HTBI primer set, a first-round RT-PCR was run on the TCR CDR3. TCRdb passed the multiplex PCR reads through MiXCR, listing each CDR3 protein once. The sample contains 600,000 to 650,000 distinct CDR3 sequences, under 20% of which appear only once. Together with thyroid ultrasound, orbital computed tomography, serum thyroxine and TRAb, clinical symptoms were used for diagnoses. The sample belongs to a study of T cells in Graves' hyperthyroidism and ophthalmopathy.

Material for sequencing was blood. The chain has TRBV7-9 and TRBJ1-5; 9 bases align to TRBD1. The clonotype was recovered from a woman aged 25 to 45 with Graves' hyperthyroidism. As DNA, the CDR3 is TGTGCCAGCAGCTTAAGGACAGGGGAATTCAGTCAGCCCCAGCATTTT. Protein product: CASSLRTGEFSQPQHF.